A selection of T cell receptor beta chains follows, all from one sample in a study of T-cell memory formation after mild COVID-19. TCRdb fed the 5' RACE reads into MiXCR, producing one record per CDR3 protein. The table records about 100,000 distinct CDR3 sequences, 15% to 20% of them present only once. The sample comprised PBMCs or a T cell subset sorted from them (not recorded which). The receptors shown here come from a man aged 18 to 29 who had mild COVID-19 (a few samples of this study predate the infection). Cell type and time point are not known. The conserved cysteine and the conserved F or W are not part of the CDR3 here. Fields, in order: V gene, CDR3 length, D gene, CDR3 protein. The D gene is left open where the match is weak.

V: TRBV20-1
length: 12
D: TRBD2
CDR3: SAGLAGGPNEQF

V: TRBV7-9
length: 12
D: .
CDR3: ASSLGVPSGGYT

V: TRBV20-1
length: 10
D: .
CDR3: SARKGPYEQY

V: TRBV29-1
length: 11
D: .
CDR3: SVLTPNTGELF

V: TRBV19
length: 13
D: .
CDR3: ASSRFGQPNYGYT

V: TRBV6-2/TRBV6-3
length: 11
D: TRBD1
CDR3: ASTPDRSQPQH

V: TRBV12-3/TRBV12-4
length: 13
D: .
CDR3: ASSLPGRPLREQY

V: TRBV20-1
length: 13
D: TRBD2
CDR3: SARLAGDGTDTQY

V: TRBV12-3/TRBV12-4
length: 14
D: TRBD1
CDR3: ASSGSGTGGLRGYT

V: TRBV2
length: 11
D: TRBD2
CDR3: ASGDSGAETQY

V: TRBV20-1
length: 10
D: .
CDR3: SARARQETQY

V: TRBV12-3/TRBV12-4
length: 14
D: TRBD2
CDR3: ASRSGRSGGAYEQY

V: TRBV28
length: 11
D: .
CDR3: ASSDAANYGYT

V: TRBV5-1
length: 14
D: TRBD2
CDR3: ASSLRLAENTGELF

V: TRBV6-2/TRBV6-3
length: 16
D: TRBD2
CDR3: ASGTSTSGGSSRETQY

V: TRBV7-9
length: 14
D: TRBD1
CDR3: ASSLGQGISSYEQY

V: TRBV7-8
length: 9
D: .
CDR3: ASSAGETQY

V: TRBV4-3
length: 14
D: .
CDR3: ASSQAPWGNQETQY

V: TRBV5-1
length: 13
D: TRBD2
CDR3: ASSAGGTSYNEQF

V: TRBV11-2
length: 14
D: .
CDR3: ASSLSGGNSYNEQF

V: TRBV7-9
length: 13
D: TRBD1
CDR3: ASSPQTGVYEKLF

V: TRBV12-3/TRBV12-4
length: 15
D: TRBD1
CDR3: ASSPAPGTGQRTEAF

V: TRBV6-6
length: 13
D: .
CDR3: ASSYSPGSLMGYT

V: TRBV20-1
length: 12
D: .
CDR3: SARGTGTDYGYT

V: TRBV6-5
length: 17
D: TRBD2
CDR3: ASSSRYLAGLAGDYEQY

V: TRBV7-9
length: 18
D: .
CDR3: ASISPPQGPHSLGANVLT

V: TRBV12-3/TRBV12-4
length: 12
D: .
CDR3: ASRRNAAGPEAF

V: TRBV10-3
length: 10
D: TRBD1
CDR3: AISGDSYEQY